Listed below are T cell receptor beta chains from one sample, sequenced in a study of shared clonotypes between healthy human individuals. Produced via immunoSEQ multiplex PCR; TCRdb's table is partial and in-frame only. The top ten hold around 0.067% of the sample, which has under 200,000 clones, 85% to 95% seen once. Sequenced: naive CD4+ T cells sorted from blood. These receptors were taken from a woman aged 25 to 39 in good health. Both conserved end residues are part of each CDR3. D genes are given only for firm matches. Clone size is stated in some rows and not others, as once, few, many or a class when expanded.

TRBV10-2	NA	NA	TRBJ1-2	TGCGCCAGCCCGAAGCCGGGACCTAACTATGGCTACACCTTC	CASPKPGPNYGYTF
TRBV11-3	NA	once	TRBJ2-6	TGTGCCAGCAGCGCTCTACTATCTCGACAAAGTCGGGCCAACGTCCTGACTTTC	CASSALLSRQSRANVLTF
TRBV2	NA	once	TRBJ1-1	TGTGCCAGCAGTGAACAGGCAGGGAGCACTGAAGCTTTCTTT	CASSEQAGSTEAFF
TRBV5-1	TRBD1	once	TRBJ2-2	TGCGCCAGCAGCTTGGGGTTGGGACAGGGGAACACCGGGGAGCTGTTTTTT	CASSLGLGQGNTGELFF
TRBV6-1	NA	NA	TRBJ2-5	TGTGCCAGCAGTGGGGGGGTCCAAGAGACCCAGTACTTC	CASSGGVQETQYF
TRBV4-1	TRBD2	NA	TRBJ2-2	TGCGCCAGCAGCCAAGGACTAGCGGGGCAGCGAGGCACCGGGGAGCTGTTTTTT	CASSQGLAGQRGTGELFF
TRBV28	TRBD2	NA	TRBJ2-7	TGTGCCAGCAAAACGGGACTAGCGGGAGTCTACGAGCAGTACTTC	CASKTGLAGVYEQYF
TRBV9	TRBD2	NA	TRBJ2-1	TGTGCCAGCAGCGTAGTAGCGGGAGAAAGGTATGAGCAGTTCTTC	CASSVVAGERYEQFF
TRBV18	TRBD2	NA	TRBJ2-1	TGTGCCAGCTCACCAAGTGGAAATTTAGCGGGGAACAATGAGCAGTTCTTC	CASSPSGNLAGNNEQFF
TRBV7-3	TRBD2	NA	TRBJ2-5	TGTGCCAGCAGCTTAGGGGGCGGCGGGAGGGCCCAAGAGACCCAGTACTTC	CASSLGGGGRAQETQYF
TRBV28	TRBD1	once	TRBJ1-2	TGTGCCAGCACTACAGAAGGGACAGGGGGCTATGGCTACACCTTC	CASTTEGTGGYGYTF
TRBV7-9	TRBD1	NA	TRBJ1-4	TGTGCCAGCAGCCAGGGACAGGCAAATGAAAAACTGTTTTTT	CASSQGQANEKLFF
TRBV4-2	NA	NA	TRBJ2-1	TGTGCCAGCAGCCAAGATTGGGGGGCGGCCTACAATGAGCAGTTCTTC	CASSQDWGAAYNEQFF
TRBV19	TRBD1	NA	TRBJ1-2	TGTGCCAGTATCGACAGGGGAATCTATGGCTACACCTTC	CASIDRGIYGYTF
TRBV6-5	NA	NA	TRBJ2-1	TGTGCCAGCAGTTATCACCGCCGCTCCTACAATGAGCAGTTCTTC	CASSYHRRSYNEQFF
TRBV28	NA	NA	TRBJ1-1	TGTGCCAGCAGTTTGGGAAACCCAGGAACTGAAGCTTTCTTT	CASSLGNPGTEAFF
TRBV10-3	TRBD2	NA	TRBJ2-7	TGTGCCATCAGCCCCTCCCAGACTAGCGGCTACGAGCAGTACTTC	CAISPSQTSGYEQYF
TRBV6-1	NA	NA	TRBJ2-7	TGTGCCAGCAGTGAATCTTCTTGGCAGGGAGGCGAGCAGTACTTC	CASSESSWQGGEQYF
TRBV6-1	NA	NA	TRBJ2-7	TGTGCCAGCTTGGATCTACCCTACGAGCAGTACTTC	CASLDLPYEQYF
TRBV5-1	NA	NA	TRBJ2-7	TGCGCCAGCAGCTCCGACGCGAGCTCCTACGAGCAGTACTTC	CASSSDASSYEQYF
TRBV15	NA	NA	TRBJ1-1	TGTGCCACCAGCAGAGACCAGGGGCTGGGCACTGAAGCTTTCTTT	CATSRDQGLGTEAFF
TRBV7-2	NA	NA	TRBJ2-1	TGTGCCAGCAGCTTAAGTGGGCGAGCGGGCGAGCAGTTCTTC	CASSLSGRAGEQFF
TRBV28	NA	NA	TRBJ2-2	TGTGCCAGCAGTTTATTGGGGACCGGGGAGCTGTTTTTT	CASSLLGTGELFF
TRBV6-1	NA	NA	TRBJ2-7	TGTGCCAGCGAGCGAAGGGAAAGTAGCGAGCAGTACTTC	CASERRESSEQYF
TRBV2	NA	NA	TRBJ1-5	TGTGCCAGCAGGGGGGCCGGAGAGCAGCCCCAGCATTTT	CASRGAGEQPQHF
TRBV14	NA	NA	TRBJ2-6	TGTGCCAGCCGACTAGGCGGGGCCAACGTCCTGACTTTC	CASRLGGANVLTF
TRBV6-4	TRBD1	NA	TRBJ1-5	TGTGCCAGCAGTACCGGGACAGGGGGCGCGGATCAGCCCCAGCATTTT	CASSTGTGGADQPQHF
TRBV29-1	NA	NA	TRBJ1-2	TGCAGCGTTGAATTCAGGCCTAACTATGGCTACACCTTC	CSVEFRPNYGYTF
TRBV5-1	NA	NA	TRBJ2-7	TGCGCCAGCAGCTTGGAACCTAGAGGTGAGATCTACGAGCAGTACTTC	CASSLEPRGEIYEQYF
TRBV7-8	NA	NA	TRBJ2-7	TGTGCCAGCAGCAGATACAGGGTTATGGGGTCCTACTACGAGCAGTACTTC	CASSRYRVMGSYYEQYF
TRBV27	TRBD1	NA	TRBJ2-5	TGTGCCAGCAGTTCTCGACAGGGGGAGACCCAGTACTTC	CASSSRQGETQYF
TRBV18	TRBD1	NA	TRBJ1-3	TGTGCCAGCTCACTGGACAGGGGAACTGGAAACACCATATATTTT	CASSLDRGTGNTIYF
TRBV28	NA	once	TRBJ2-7	TGTGCCAGCAGTTTAACTCCTTACGAGCAGTACTTC	CASSLTPYEQYF
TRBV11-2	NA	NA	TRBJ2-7	TGTGCCAGCAGCTTATTAGCCCCCAGGGTCCCTGACTACGAGCAGTACTTC	CASSLLAPRVPDYEQYF
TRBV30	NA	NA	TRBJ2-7	TGTGCCTGGAGTGTATACTGGGACCGCTCCTACGAGCAGTACTTC	CAWSVYWDRSYEQYF
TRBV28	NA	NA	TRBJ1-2	TGTGCCAGCAGCACGTGGTATGGCTACACCTTC	CASSTWYGYTF
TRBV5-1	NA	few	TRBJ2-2	TGCGCCAGCTACCGGGAGCCCAATACCGGGGAGCTGTTTTTT	CASYREPNTGELFF
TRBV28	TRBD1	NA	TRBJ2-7	TGTGCCAGCAGCCCAATTAAGCGACAGGGGTCCTACGAGCAGTACTTC	CASSPIKRQGSYEQYF
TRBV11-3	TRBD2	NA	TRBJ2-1	TGTGCCAGCAGCCAAACTAGCGGGAGCTACAATGAGCAGTTCTTC	CASSQTSGSYNEQFF
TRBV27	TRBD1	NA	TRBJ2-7	TGTGCCAGCAGTTTATCGAACAGGGGGATCCTCGGGCAGTACTTC	CASSLSNRGILGQYF
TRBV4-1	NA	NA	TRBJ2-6	TGCGCCAGCAGCCAAGACAGTACACGCTCTGGGGCCAACGTCCTGACTTTC	CASSQDSTRSGANVLTF